This section outlines one T cell receptor beta chain sequence together with its context. The data belong to a study of blood T cell repertoires in COVID-19. Some clones are missing from TCRdb's copy, which holds only in-frame ones; the method was immunoSEQ multiplex PCR. Of hundreds of thousands of clones listed, about 88% were seen once; the top ten hold 1.5% to 2%. The CDR3 is made up of 16 amino acids. Trimming removed 2 bases from V and 0 bases from J; junction bases left unmatched: 7. From germline, CDR1 is SEHNR and CDR2 FQNEAQ (reference sequence). The study assigned cohorts using participant-reported clinical history.

The chain uses TRBV7-9 and TRBJ2-7, with TRBD2 matching over 7 bases. The sequenced sample was PBMCs or T cells enriched from blood (not recorded which). The TCR was taken from a woman between 50 and 59 years old who had recovered from COVID-19. CDR3 DNA sequence: TGTGCCAGCAGCTTATTGGGGGGGGATAGCTCCTACGAGCAGTACTTC. Its translation is CASSLLGGDSSYEQYF. Together with reference TRBV7-9 and TRBJ2-7, the CDR3 gives the full variable domain: DTGVSQNPRHKITKRGQNVTFRCDPISEHNRLYWYRQTLGQGPEFLTYFQNEAQLEKSRLLSDRFSAERPKGSFSTLEIQRTEQGDSAMYLCASSLLGGDSSYEQYFGPGTRLTVT.